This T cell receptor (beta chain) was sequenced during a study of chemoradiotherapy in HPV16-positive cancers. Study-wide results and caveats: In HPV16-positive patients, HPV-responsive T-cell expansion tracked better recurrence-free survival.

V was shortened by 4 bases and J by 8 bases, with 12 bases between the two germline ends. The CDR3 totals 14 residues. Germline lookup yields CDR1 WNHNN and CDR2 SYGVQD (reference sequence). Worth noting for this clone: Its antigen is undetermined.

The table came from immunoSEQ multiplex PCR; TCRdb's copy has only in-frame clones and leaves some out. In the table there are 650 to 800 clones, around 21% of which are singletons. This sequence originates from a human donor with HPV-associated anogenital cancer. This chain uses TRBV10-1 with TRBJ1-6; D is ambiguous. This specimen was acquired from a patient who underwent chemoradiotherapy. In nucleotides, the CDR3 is TGCGCCAGCAGTGCGGTGGGTAGGGATTCACCCCTCCACTTT. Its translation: CASSAVGRDSPLHF.